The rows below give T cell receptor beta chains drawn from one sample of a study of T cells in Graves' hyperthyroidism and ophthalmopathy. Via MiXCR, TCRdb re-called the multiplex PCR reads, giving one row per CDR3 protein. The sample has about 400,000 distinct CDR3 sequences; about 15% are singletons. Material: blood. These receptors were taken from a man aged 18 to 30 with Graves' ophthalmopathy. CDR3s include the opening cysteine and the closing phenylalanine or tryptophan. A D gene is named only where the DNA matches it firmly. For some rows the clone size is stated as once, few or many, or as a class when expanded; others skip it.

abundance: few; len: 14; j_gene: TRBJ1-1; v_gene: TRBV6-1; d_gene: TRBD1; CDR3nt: TGTGCCAGCAGTTGGGACAGGGGAGGATCTGAAGCTTTCTTT; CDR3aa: CASSWDRGGSEAFF
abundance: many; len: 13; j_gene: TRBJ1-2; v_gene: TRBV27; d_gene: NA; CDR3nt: TGTGCCAGCCAGACAGCAACCGACTATGGCTACACCTTC; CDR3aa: CASQTATDYGYTF
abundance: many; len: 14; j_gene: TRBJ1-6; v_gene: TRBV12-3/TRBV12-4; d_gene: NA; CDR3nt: TGTGCCAGCACGGGGGGCGCCCATAATTCACCCCTCCACTTT; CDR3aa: CASTGGAHNSPLHF
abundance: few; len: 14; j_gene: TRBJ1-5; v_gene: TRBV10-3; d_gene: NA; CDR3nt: TGTGCCATCAGTGGGGGGGGAGGGAATCAGCCCCAGCATTTT; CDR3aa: CAISGGGGNQPQHF
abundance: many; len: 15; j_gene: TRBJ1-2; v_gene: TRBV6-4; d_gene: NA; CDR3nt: TGTGCCAGCAGTGATGGTCCGGGACGGAACTATGGCTACACCTTC; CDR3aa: CASSDGPGRNYGYTF
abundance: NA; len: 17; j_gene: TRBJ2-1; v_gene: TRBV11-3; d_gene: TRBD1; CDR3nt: TGTGTCAGCAGCTTAGGTATGGGACAGGGTCTCTACAATGAGCAGTTCTTC; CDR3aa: CVSSLGMGQGLYNEQFF
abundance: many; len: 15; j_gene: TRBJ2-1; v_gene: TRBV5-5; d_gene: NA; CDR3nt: TGTGCCAGCAGCCCCATCCCGGACGGATACAATGAGCAGTTCTTC; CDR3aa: CASSPIPDGYNEQFF
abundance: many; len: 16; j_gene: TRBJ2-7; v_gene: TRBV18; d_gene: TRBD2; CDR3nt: TGTGCCAGCTCACCAGGTCCGACTAGCGGGAGCTACGAGCAGTACTTC; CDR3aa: CASSPGPTSGSYEQYF
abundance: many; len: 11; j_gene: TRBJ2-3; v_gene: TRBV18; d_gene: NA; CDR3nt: TGTGCCAGCTCACCAGCAGATACGCAGTATTTT; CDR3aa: CASSPADTQYF
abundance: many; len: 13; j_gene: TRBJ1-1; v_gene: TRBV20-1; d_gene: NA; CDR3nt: TGCAGTGCTAGGCGGTGGAGGAACACTGAAGCTTTCTTT; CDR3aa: CSARRWRNTEAFF
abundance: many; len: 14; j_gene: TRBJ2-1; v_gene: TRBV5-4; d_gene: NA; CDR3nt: TGTGCCAGCAGCTTGTGGCCAGGGTGGGATGAGCAGTTCTTC; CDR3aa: CASSLWPGWDEQFF
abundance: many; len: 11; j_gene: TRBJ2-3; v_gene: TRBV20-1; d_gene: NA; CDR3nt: TGCAGTGCTAGTAGCACAGATACGCAGTATTTT; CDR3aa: CSASSTDTQYF
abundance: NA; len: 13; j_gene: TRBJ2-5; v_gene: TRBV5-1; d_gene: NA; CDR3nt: TGCGCCAGCAGACCACAGGGCCAAGAGACCCAGTACTTC; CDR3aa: CASRPQGQETQYF
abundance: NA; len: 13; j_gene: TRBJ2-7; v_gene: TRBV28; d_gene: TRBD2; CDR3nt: TGTGCCAGCAGCTCCGGGGGGGTCCACGAGCAGTACTTC; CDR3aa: CASSSGGVHEQYF
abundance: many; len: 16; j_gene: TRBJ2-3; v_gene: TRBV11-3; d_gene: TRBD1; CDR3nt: TGTGCCAGCAGCTCTACTACTAGGGGGCTAACAGATACGCAGTATTTT; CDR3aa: CASSSTTRGLTDTQYF
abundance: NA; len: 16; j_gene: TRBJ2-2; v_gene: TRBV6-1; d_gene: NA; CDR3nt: TGTGCCAGCTCGGGTTTTACTGGGGGGCTCTCCGGGGAGCTGTTTTTT; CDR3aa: CASSGFTGGLSGELFF
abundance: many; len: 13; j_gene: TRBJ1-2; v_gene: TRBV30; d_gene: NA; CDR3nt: TGTGCCTGGAGTCACAGGTTCGGCTATGGCTACACCTTC; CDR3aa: CAWSHRFGYGYTF
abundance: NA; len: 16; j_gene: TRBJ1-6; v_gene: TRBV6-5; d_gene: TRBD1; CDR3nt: TGTGCCAGCAGTTACTTCTGGACAGGCGAGGGCTCACCCCTCCACTTT; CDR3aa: CASSYFWTGEGSPLHF
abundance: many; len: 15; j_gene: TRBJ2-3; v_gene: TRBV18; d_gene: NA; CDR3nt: TGTGCCAGCTCACCAAGCCTTGAAGGCACAGATACGCAGTATTTT; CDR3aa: CASSPSLEGTDTQYF
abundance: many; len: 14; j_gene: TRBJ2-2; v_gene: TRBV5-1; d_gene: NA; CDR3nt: TGCGCCAGCAGCCCGGACATCTACACCGGGGAGCTGTTTTTT; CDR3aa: CASSPDIYTGELFF
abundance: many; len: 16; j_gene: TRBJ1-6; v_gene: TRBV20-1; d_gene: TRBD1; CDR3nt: TGCAGTGCTCGAAAGACAGGGGGCGCTTATAATTCACCCCTCCACTTT; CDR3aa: CSARKTGGAYNSPLHF
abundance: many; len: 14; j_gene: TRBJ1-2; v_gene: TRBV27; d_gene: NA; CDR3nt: TGTGCCAGCGGATCGAGGAGTCCTAACTATGGCTACACCTTC; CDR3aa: CASGSRSPNYGYTF
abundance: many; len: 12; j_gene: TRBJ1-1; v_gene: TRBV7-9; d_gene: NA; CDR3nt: TGTGCCAGCAGGGATTCGAACACTGAAGCTTTCTTT; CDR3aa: CASRDSNTEAFF